These 30 T cell receptor beta chains came from one sample sequenced in a study of T cells in women clearing cervical HPV infection. The repertoire was sequenced with immunoSEQ multiplex PCR; TCRdb's copy has only in-frame clones and lacks some. This table holds some 30,000 clones. Input material: blood buffy coat. The receptor source for this set is a woman between 18 and 70 years old with a cervical HPV16 infection that either progressed to CIN3+ or cleared (not recorded which).

Concerning this clone itself: The read is 3 residues too short to cover the CDR3 end, so that end is filled in from the germline J gene. The chain couples TRBV5-8 to TRBJ1-5, with D unclear. CDR1 and CDR2 from the germline V gene are SGHTS and YDEGEE. The V and J ends lost 1 base and 3 bases respectively, with 11 bases between them. The CDR3 runs 15 residues. This CDR3 reads CASSLSTVSNQPQHF. The sequenced CDR3 bases are TGTGCCAGCAGCTTGAGTACAGTTTCCAATCAGCCC.

Worth noting for this clone: The CDR3 end is not reached by the read, which stops 3 residues before it; the germline J gene fills it in. The V call is TRBV19, the J call TRBJ1-1; D gene unclear. The CDR3 sequence is 16 residues long. CDR1 is LNHDA, CDR2 SQIVND, per germline (reference sequence). V was pared by 0 bases and J by 0 bases, with 11 bases between. Partial CDR3 DNA: TGTGCCAGTAGTATAGATCCGGGGAACTTGAACACTGAA. It specifies CASSIDPGNLNTE. The complete CDR3 reads CASSIDPGNLNTEAFF.

As concerns this clone: An end of the junction does not agree with germline; a read error may underlie this. The DNA ends 3 residues before the CDR3 does, and the rest of the CDR3 is filled in from the germline J gene. Other DNA sequences in the sample encode the same CDR3. The chain recombines TRBV30 with TRBJ1-3, with D possibly TRBD1 on 6 matching bases. This CDR3 has 13 residues. Per germline, CDR1 GTSNPN and CDR2 SVGIG (reference sequence). Incomplete CDR3 DNA: TGTGCCTGGAGGGCGGGGGCTGGAAACACA. Translating it yields CAWRAGAGNT. The entire CDR3 is CAWRAGAGNTIYF.

Of note for this clone: The CDR3 end lies 3 residues beyond the end of the read and is filled in from the germline J gene. The rearrangement links TRBV2 to TRBJ1-1; D remains unclear. This CDR3 has 18 amino acids. V lost 3 bases and J 3 bases, leaving 23 bases between the germline ends. Germline lookup yields CDR1 SNHLY and CDR2 FYNNEI. The CDR3 sequence is CASSDSGLGAARDTEAFF. The CDR3 bases that were read are TGTGCCAGCAGTGATAGCGGACTAGGAGCGGCGAGGGACACTGAA.

Worth noting for this clone: Sequencing ends 3 residues short of the CDR3 end; the germline J gene provides the rest. The chain recombines TRBV19 with TRBJ2-2; TRBD1 is a possible D gene (5 bases). The CDR3 is 16 residues long. V was pared by 3 bases and J by 0 bases, with 11 bases between. CDR1 is LNHDA, CDR2 SQIVND, per germline (reference sequence). The CDR3 region is CASSMEGRANTGELFF. The CDR3 bases that were read are TGTGCCAGTAGTATGGAAGGCAGGGCGAACACCGGGGAG.

Note on this clone: The read halts 3 residues ahead of the CDR3 end, with the missing end drawn from the germline J gene. The chain has TRBV2 and TRBJ2-1; 16 bases align to TRBD2. Germline V gene lookup returns CDR1 SNHLY and CDR2 FYNNEI. The junction had 7 bases not matched to a gene; V was cut back by 6 bases and J by 5 bases. The CDR3 covers 17 residues. The covered CDR3 bases are TGTGCCAGCAGGGGACTAGCGGGGGGGCCGAGTAACAATGAG. As protein: CASRGLAGGPSNNE. The entire CDR3 protein is CASRGLAGGPSNNEQFF.

Points on this clone: The sequence runs out 3 residues before the end of the CDR3; the remainder is reconstructed from the germline J gene. The chain links TRBV20-1 to TRBJ1-5; perhaps TRBD1 as D (6 bases). The length of the CDR3 is 14 residues. Trimming stripped 4 bases from V and 0 bases from J, with 10 bases between. CDR1 and CDR2 from the germline V gene are DFQATT and SNEGSKA (reference sequence). This chain's CDR3 is CSATRTDSNQPQHF. CDR3 DNA, as far as it was read: TGCAGTGCTACAAGGACAGATAGCAATCAGCCC.

Notes on this clone: Read data end 3 residues before the CDR3 end; the end is taken from the germline J gene. The rearrangement joins TRBV6-1 to TRBJ2-1, with D possibly matching TRBD1 (7 bases). Germline V gene sequence: CDR1 MNHNS, CDR2 SASEGT. The CDR3 has 16 amino acids. V lost 2 bases to trimming and J lost 9 bases, with 20 bases between them. CDR3 region: CASSERGDRPLPEQFF. The part of the CDR3 DNA that was read is TGTGCCAGCAGTGAAAGGGGGGACAGACCCCTTCCTGAG.

Comments on this clone: The read halts 3 residues ahead of the CDR3 end, with the missing end drawn from the germline J gene. V is TRBV5-4 and J is TRBJ2-1; TRBD2 agrees at 13 bases. CDR3 size: 16 residues. The germline V gene encodes CDR1 SGHNT and CDR2 YYREEE (reference sequence). Germline trimming cut 4 bases from V and 3 bases from J; bases unmatched to any gene: 4. The DNA read from the CDR3 is TGTGCCAGCAGCATCGGACTAGCGGGAGTCTACAATGAG. Its protein is CASSIGLAGVYNE. The full CDR3 reads CASSIGLAGVYNEQFF.

On this clone itself: The CDR3 extends 3 residues past the end of the read, so its final part is completed from the germline J gene. This chain uses TRBV6-1 with TRBJ1-2, with 7 bases identical to TRBD1. V dropped 3 bases and J dropped 4; count of bases not matched to a gene: 5. The CDR3 is made up of 14 amino acids. The V gene's germline CDR1 is MNHNS and CDR2 SASEGT. The CDR3 DNA, read in part, is TGTGCCAGCAGTGACACAGGGGCGGTCTATGGC. Its translation is CASSDTGAVYG. The whole CDR3 region reads CASSDTGAVYGYTF.

With respect to this clone: The read is 3 residues too short to cover the CDR3 end, so that end is filled in from the germline J gene. V and J are TRBV2 and TRBJ1-2; D is possibly TRBD1 (6 bases). Germline V CDR1 and CDR2: SNHLY, FYNNEI. The CDR3 contains 13 residues. The sequenced part of the CDR3 DNA is TGTGCCAGCAGTGAAGGGCTCCAGGGGGGC. This sequence encodes CASSEGLQGG. The complete CDR3 sequence is CASSEGLQGGYTF.

About this clone itself: The CDR3 is cut off 3 residues early in the read; its end comes from the germline J gene. This sequence joins TRBV27 and TRBJ2-7; perhaps TRBD1 as D (6 bases). CDR1 is MNHEY and CDR2 is SMNVEV in the germline V gene (reference sequence). CDR3 size: 14 residues. Trimming pared 5 bases from V and 0 bases from J, leaving 11 bases between. This chain's CDR3 is CASSTWTDSYEQYF. The CDR3 bases that were read are TGTGCCAGCAGTACCTGGACAGACTCCTACGAG.

Worth noting for this clone: The observed sequence ends 3 residues before the CDR3 terminus, with the missing tail filled in from the germline J gene. The rearrangement links TRBV13 to TRBJ1-1; a weak D match, TRBD1 (6 bases). The CDR3 runs to 13 residues. V was pared by 5 bases and J by 3 bases, with 10 bases between. In germline, CDR1 is PRHDT, CDR2 FYEKMQ (reference sequence). Partial CDR3 DNA: TGTGCCAGCAGCCGTAGGGGGTACACTGAA. Translating gives CASSRRGYTE. The full CDR3 sequence reads CASSRRGYTEAFF.

Remarks on this clone: The read halts 3 residues ahead of the CDR3 end, with the missing end drawn from the germline J gene. V gene TRBV20-1 combines with J gene TRBJ2-3, with 8 bases fitting TRBD2. The CDR3 sequence is 14 residues long. Unmatched junction bases numbered 5, after V lost 0 bases and J lost 6 bases. Germline V gene data show CDR1 as DFQATT and CDR2 as SNEGSKA (reference sequence). CDR3 DNA (partial): TGCAGTGCTAGAGATGGCGGGGGGCGGGATACG. The encoded protein is CSARDGGGRDT. The full CDR3 sequence reads CSARDGGGRDTQYF.

The CDR3 protein is CASSPPGGTYEQYF. The covered CDR3 bases are TGTGCCAGCAGCCCCCCCGGCGGAACCTACGAG. The V gene is TRBV7-2, the J gene TRBJ2-7, with D unresolved. The sequenced fragment ends 3 residues before the CDR3 boundary, so the rest is inferred from the germline J gene. This CDR3 contains 14 residues. Trimming cost V 5 bases and J 2 bases, with 13 bases left between them. Germline V lookup: CDR1 SGHTA, CDR2 FQGNSA. The whole variable domain, filled in from reference TRBV7-2 and TRBJ2-7, reads GAGVSQSPSNKVTEKGKDVELRCDPISGHTALYWYRQSLGQGLEFLIYFQGNSAPDKSGLPSDRFSAERTGGSVSTLTIQRTQQEDSAVYLCASSPPGGTYEQYFGPGTRLTVT.

Turning to this clone: With the read ending 3 residues before the CDR3 end, the germline J gene is used to fill in that end. J is TRBJ1-2 and V is TRBV30; D call uncertain. The CDR3 spans 11 residues. Germline V gene data show CDR1 as GTSNPN and CDR2 as SVGIG (reference sequence). V was trimmed by 1 base and J by 7 bases, leaving 7 bases between them. The covered CDR3 bases are TGTGCCTGGAGTGGAGAGGGTGGC. As protein: CAWSGEGG. The whole CDR3 is CAWSGEGGYTF. The variable domain in full, completed from reference TRBV30 and TRBJ1-2, reads SQTIHQWPATLVQPVGSPLSLECTVEGTSNPNLYWYRQAAGRGLQLLFYSVGIGQISSEVPQNLSASRPQDRQFILSSKKLLLSDSGFYLCAWSGEGGYTFGSGTRLTVV.

Turning to this clone: The read terminates 3 residues before the CDR3 end, so the remaining end is supplied by the germline J gene. The V and J genes are TRBV5-7 and TRBJ2-7; 10 bases agree with TRBD1. TRBV5-7 has ORF status, its function being uncertain. Trimming took 7 bases from V and 3 from J; bases not matched to a gene: 10. This CDR3 spans 15 amino acids. The CDR3 region is CASPGKGTGDYEQYF. CDR3 DNA (partial): TGTGCCAGCCCCGGAAAGGGGACAGGGGACTACGAG.

With regard to this clone: Read data end 3 residues before the CDR3 end; the end is taken from the germline J gene. The chain recombines TRBV7-9 with TRBJ1-2; D is uncertain. Germline V gene data show CDR1 as SEHNR and CDR2 as FQNEAQ (reference sequence). This CDR3 region has 15 residues. The sequenced part of the CDR3 DNA is TGTGCCAGCAGCTTAGCCCCCTCTAGCACAGATACC. It is translated as CASSLAPSSTDT. The full CDR3 sequence reads CASSLAPSSTDTYTF.

On this clone itself: With the read ending 3 residues before the CDR3 end, the germline J gene is used to fill in that end. The rearrangement links TRBV7-8 to TRBJ2-3; 8 nucleotides match TRBD1. The germline gives CDR1 SGHVS, CDR2 FQNEAQ. With V trimmed by 8 bases and J by 1 base, 8 bases remained unmatched. CDR3 length: 15 amino acids. CDR3 loop: CASRRTGIGTDTQYF. The part of the CDR3 DNA that was read is TGTGCCAGCCGGAGGACAGGGATCGGCACAGATACG.

CDR3 DNA (partial): TGTGCCAGCAGCTTAAGCGGAGGCAGGAGCTCCTACAATGAG. It yields the protein CASSLSGGRSSYNE. The CDR3 reads in full as CASSLSGGRSSYNEQFF. The genes are TRBV7-6 and TRBJ2-1; D may be TRBD2 (5 bases). The CDR3 is cut off 3 residues early in the read; its end comes from the germline J gene. This CDR3 is built from 17 residues. The germline V gene encodes CDR1 SGHVS and CDR2 FNYEAQ. Trimming cost V 2 bases and J 0 bases, with 14 bases left between them.

Concerning this clone: Read coverage stops 3 residues before the CDR3 terminus; the germline J gene supplies the remainder. The V gene is TRBV5-6, the J gene TRBJ2-1; D might be TRBD1 (7 bases). The CDR3 is 14 amino acids. V gave up 6 bases and J gave up 3 bases, with 13 bases separating them. CDR1 and CDR2 from the germline V gene are SGHDT and YYEEEE. Partial CDR3 DNA: TGTGCCAGCACCAGGAGGGACAGCTACAATGAG. Protein: CASTRRDSYNE. The complete CDR3 protein is CASTRRDSYNEQFF.

Of note for this clone: The CDR3 end falls 3 residues outside the read, so it is completed with the germline J gene. The chain links TRBV5-1 to TRBJ2-1; a weak D match, TRBD2 (7 bases). The length of the CDR3 is 15 residues. Trimming removed 3 bases from V and 5 bases from J, with 15 bases in between. CDR1 is SGHRS and CDR2 is YFSETQ in the germline V gene. CDR3 DNA, as far as it was read: TGCGCCAGCAGCTCCCCGGCGGGGGCGGACAATGAG. Translated: CASSSPAGADNE. The complete CDR3 reads CASSSPAGADNEQFF.

On this clone itself: Sequencing ends 3 residues short of the CDR3 end; the germline J gene provides the rest. The J gene is TRBJ1-4, the V gene TRBV7-9, with 10 positions matching TRBD1. J was trimmed by 8 bases and V by 3 bases; bases with no gene match: 3. Germline values: CDR1 SEHNR, CDR2 FQNEAQ (reference sequence). The CDR3 loop spans 14 amino acids. The CDR3 reads CASSLGTGDEKLFF. CDR3 bases read: TGTGCCAGCAGCTTGGGGACAGGGGACGAAAAA.

Of note for this clone: The observed sequence ends 3 residues before the CDR3 terminus, with the missing tail filled in from the germline J gene. The V gene is TRBV7-9, the J gene TRBJ2-5, with 7 positions matching TRBD2. Germline V gene sequence: CDR1 SEHNR, CDR2 FQNEAQ (reference sequence). V dropped 3 bases and J dropped 1; count of bases not matched to a gene: 5. There are 15 residues in the CDR3. CDR3 region: CASSFGEGFQETQYF. The covered CDR3 bases are TGTGCCAGCAGCTTCGGGGAGGGTTTCCAAGAGACC.

About this clone itself: Read coverage stops 3 residues before the CDR3 terminus; the germline J gene supplies the remainder. The chain recombines TRBV2 with TRBJ2-4, with TRBD2 as a possible D gene (7 bases). CDR3 length: 17 amino acids. With 8 bases removed from V and 0 bases from J, the gap between germline ends came to 20 bases. Germline CDR1 is SNHLY and CDR2 is FYNNEI. The CDR3 spells CASGGGGSRLAKNIQYF. The CDR3 DNA, read in part, is TGTGCCAGCGGAGGGGGGGGGTCTCGGCTAGCCAAAAACATT.

On this clone itself: Read data end 3 residues before the CDR3 end; the end is taken from the germline J gene. The chain has TRBV12-3 or TRBV12-4 and TRBJ2-3; 9 bases align to TRBD2. The CDR3 contains 16 residues. V lost 5 bases to trimming and J lost 0 bases; unmatched junction nucleotides: 6. The sequenced part of the CDR3 DNA is TGTGCCAGCAGTCCCGGACTAGCGCCTAGCACAGATACG. The encoded protein is CASSPGLAPSTDT. The complete CDR3 protein is CASSPGLAPSTDTQYF.

To note about this clone: The missing CDR3 end, 3 residues past where the read stops, is filled in from the germline J gene. The gene calls are TRBV20-1 and TRBJ2-3; 12 bases agree with TRBD2. Germline-derived CDR1 and CDR2 are DFQATT and SNEGSKA (reference sequence). V dropped 5 bases and J dropped 5; count of bases not matched to a gene: 11. The CDR3 extends over 16 amino acids. The CDR3 spells CSALPQLAGGGDTQYF. CDR3 bases read: TGCAGTGCTTTACCCCAACTAGCGGGAGGAGGAGATACG.

This clone is called medium-sized based on its frequency. The read terminates 3 residues ahead of where the CDR3 ends, so the germline J gene completes it. This chain links TRBV20-1 with TRBJ1-2; D perhaps matches TRBD1 (6 bases). The V and J ends lost 0 bases and 0 bases respectively, with 8 bases between them. Germline CDR1 DFQATT, CDR2 SNEGSKA (reference sequence). This CDR3 is built from 14 residues. The DNA read from the CDR3 is TGCAGTGCTAGAGATGGGGGCACTAACTATGGC. It specifies CSARDGGTNYG. Given in full, the CDR3 is CSARDGGTNYGYTF.

Regarding this clone: The CDR3 goes on 3 residues after the read ends, and that part is filled in from the germline J gene. V gene TRBV7-9 combines with J gene TRBJ2-1; D is unresolved. V lost 0 bases, J lost 0 bases, and 6 bases lay in between. This CDR3 spans 15 amino acids. Germline V lookup: CDR1 SEHNR, CDR2 FQNEAQ (reference sequence). CDR3 DNA (partial): TGTGCCAGCAGCTTAGCTATCTCCTCCTACAATGAG. Its translation: CASSLAISSYNE. The CDR3, in full, reads CASSLAISSYNEQFF.

Concerning this clone itself: The read gets to within 3 residues of the CDR3 end, and the germline J gene fills in the rest. This chain connects TRBV7-8 to TRBJ1-2; D is possibly TRBD1 (6 bases). Germline V gene data show CDR1 as SGHVS and CDR2 as FQNEAQ. The CDR3 has 14 amino acids. The CDR3 DNA, read in part, is TGTGCCAGCAGCTACCGGGACAACTACAATGAC. It specifies CASSYRDNYND. The full CDR3 is CASSYRDNYNDYTF.